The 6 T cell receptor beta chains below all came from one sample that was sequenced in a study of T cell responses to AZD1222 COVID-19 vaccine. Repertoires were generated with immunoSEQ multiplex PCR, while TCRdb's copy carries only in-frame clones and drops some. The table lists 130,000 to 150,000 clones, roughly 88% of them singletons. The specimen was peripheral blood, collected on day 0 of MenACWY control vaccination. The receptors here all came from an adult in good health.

CDR3 amino acids: CASSLGQGPYEQYF. CDR3 DNA: TGTGCCAGCAGCTTGGGACAGGGCCCCTACGAGCAGTACTTC. The chain links TRBV11-1 to TRBJ2-7; 9 bases are a match to TRBD1. This CDR3 has 14 amino acids. Trimming took 3 bases from V and 2 from J; bases not matched to a gene: 2. Germline CDR1 reads SGHAT; CDR2 reads FQDESV (reference sequence).

The CDR3 DNA is TGTGCCGCTAGCGTTCACAATCAGCCCCAGCATTTT. It specifies CAASVHNQPQHF. The chain employs TRBV19 and TRBJ1-5; D gene unclear. The CDR3 spans 12 residues. CDR1 is LNHDA and CDR2 is SQIVND in the germline V gene (reference sequence). The ends were cut back, 11 bases at V and 3 bases at J, with 11 bases in the middle.

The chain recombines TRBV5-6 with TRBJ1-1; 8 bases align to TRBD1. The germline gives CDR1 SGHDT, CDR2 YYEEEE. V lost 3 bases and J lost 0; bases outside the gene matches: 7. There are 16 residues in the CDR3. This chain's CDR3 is CASSSGQGGVNTEAFF. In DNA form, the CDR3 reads TGTGCCAGCAGCTCCGGACAGGGCGGTGTGAACACTGAAGCTTTCTTT.

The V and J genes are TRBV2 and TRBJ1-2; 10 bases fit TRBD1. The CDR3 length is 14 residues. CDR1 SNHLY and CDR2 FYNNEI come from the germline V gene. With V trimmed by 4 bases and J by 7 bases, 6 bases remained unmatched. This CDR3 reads CASSGQGAFFGYTF. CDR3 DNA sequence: TGTGCCAGCAGTGGACAGGGGGCATTTTTTGGCTACACCTTC. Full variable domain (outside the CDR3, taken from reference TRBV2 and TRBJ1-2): EPEVTQTPSHQVTQMGQEVILRCVPISNHLYFYWYRQILGQKVEFLVSFYNNEISEKSEIFDDQFSVERPDGSNFTLKIRSTKLEDSAMYFCASSGQGAFFGYTFGSGTRLTVV.

CDR3 in amino acids: CASSTGTGNLYTF. The CDR3 DNA reads TGCGCCAGTTCAACCGGGACAGGGAATCTCTACACCTTC. V and J are TRBV5-1 and TRBJ1-2; 9 bases are a match to TRBD1. CDR3 length: 13 residues. From germline, CDR1 is SGHRS and CDR2 YFSETQ. J was trimmed by 10 bases and V by 8 bases; bases with no gene match: 12. The whole variable domain, remainder taken from reference TRBV5-1 and TRBJ1-2, is KAGVTQTPRYLIKTRGQQVTLSCSPISGHRSVSWYQQTPGQGLQFLFEYFSETQRNKGNFPGRFSGRQFSNSRSEMNVSTLELGDSALYLCASSTGTGNLYTFGSGTRLTVV.

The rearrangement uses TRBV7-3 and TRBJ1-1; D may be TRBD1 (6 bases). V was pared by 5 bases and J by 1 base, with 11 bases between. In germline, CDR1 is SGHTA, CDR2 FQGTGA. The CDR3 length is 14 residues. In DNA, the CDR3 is TGTGCCAGCAGCCCCGGACAGCGGAACACTGAAGCTTTCTTT. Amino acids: CASSPGQRNTEAFF. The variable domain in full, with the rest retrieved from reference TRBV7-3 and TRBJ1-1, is GAGVSQTPSNKVTEKGKYVELRCDPISGHTALYWYRQSLGQGPEFLIYFQGTGAADDSGLPNDRFFAVRPEGSVSTLKIQRTERGDSAVYLCASSPGQRNTEAFFGQGTRLTVV.